This T cell receptor beta chain was sequenced during a study of T cell responses to AZD1222 COVID-19 vaccine. Across the study: Investigators merged groups given second doses at roughly 4 or roughly 12 weeks.

With regard to this clone: Its antigen is not known.

Study results and caveats: Most donors were white British and more were female, and clonal diversity was possibly underestimated. The study identified only six AZD1222 recipients as seropositive at baseline. The repertoires were collected only after the peak T cell response.

CDR3 length: 13 amino acids. The V gene lost 9 bases and the J gene lost 4 bases, with 16 bases spanning the gap. Germline V gene sequence: CDR1 SGDLS, CDR2 YYNGEE. Profiling relied on immunoSEQ multiplex PCR, and the TCRdb table lists in-frame clones only, not all of them. The data hold about 69,000 clones, with 86% observed a single time. The chain combines TRBV9 with TRBJ1-1; D gene ambiguous. This receptor was obtained from an adult in good health. The sequenced sample was peripheral blood, obtained on day 0 of AZD1222 vaccination. CDR3 bases: TGTGCCATCTCGTTTGGGATCGGCACTGAAGCTTTCTTT. Protein sequence: CAISFGIGTEAFF. The variable domain in full, completed from reference TRBV9 and TRBJ1-1, reads DSGVTQTPKHLITATGQRVTLRCSPRSGDLSVYWYQQSLDQGLQFLIQYYNGEERAKGNILERFSAQQFPDLHSELNLSSLELGDSALYFCAISFGIGTEAFFGQGTRLTVV.